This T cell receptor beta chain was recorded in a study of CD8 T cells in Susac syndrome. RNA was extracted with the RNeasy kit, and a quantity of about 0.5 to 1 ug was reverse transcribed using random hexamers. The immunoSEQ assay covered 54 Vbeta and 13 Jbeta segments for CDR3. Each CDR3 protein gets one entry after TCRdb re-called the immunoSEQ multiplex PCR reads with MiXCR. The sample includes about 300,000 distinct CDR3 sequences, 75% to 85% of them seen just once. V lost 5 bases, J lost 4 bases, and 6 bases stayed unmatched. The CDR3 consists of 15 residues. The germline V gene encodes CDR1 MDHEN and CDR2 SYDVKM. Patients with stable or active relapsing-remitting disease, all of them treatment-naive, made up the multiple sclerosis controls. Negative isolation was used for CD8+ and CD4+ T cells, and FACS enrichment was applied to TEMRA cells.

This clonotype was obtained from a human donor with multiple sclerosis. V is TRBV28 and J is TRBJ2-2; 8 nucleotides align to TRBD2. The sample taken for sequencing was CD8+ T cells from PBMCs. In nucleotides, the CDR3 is TGTGCCAGCAGTCCCGTAGCGGGAAGCACCGGGGAGCTGTTTTTT. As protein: CASSPVAGSTGELFF. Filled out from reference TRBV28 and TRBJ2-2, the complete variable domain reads DVKVTQSSRYLVKRTGEKVFLECVQDMDHENMFWYRQDPGLGLRLIYFSYDVKMKEKGDIPEGYSVSREKKERFSLILESASTNQTSMYLCASSPVAGSTGELFFGEGSRLTVL.